A selection of T cell receptor beta chains follows, all from one sample in a study of beta chain features in type 1 diabetes. The method was immunoSEQ multiplex PCR; TCRdb's version includes in-frame clones alone and lacks a portion of them. The sample has hundreds of thousands of clones, around 7.6% seen once. Sequencing input: central memory CD4+ T cells from blood. Receptors originate from a woman between 18 and 29 years old in good health. Each CDR3 is given with its conserved first and last residue. The order of the fields is clone size, J gene, V gene, D gene, CDR3 DNA, CDR3 protein. D genes are given only for firm matches. Where a row states a size, it is once, few, many or the class of an expanded clone; other rows omit it.

few | TRBJ2-3 | TRBV18 | . | TGTGCCAGCTCACCCGGCAGGGCGCGCACAGATACGCAGTATTTT | CASSPGRARTDTQYF
few | TRBJ2-5 | TRBV9 | . | TGTGCCAGCAGCGTAGATACACGTGGGACCCAGTACTTC | CASSVDTRGTQYF
. | TRBJ1-4 | TRBV29-1 | . | TGCAGCGTGGGCGGGACGTCAAATGAAAAACTGTTTTTT | CSVGGTSNEKLFF
. | TRBJ1-5 | TRBV18 | . | TGTGCCAGCTCAATGCTAAAGGGTAATCAGCCCCAGCATTTT | CASSMLKGNQPQHF
many | TRBJ2-7 | TRBV7-2 | TRBD1 | TGTGCCAGCAGCCCCCGACAGGGGGCCTACGAGCAGTACTTC | CASSPRQGAYEQYF
. | TRBJ2-2 | TRBV6-6 | . | TGTGCCAGCAGTGCCTCCGGGAACTCTTTTGGGGAGCTGTTTTTT | CASSASGNSFGELFF
. | TRBJ1-1 | TRBV7-3 | . | TGTGCCAGCAGCTTACAAAGAGACACTGAAGCTTTCTTT | CASSLQRDTEAFF
few | TRBJ2-5 | TRBV6-5 | TRBD1 | TGTGCCAGCAGAAGAGGGACAGGGAGCTTGATTACCCAGTACTTC | CASRRGTGSLITQYF
. | TRBJ2-7 | TRBV5-1 | . | TGCGCCAGCAGCCCAGGCGGGTGGGGATCCCTGGACTACGAGCAGTACTTC | CASSPGGWGSLDYEQYF
. | TRBJ2-1 | TRBV11-2 | . | TGTGCCAGCAGCCGGCCCAGTAGCGGCAATGAGCAGTTCTTC | CASSRPSSGNEQFF
. | TRBJ2-7 | TRBV27 | TRBD1 | TGTGCCAGCAGTTTATCGGGGCAGGGGGCTTACGAGCAGTACTTC | CASSLSGQGAYEQYF